These T cell receptor beta chains were read from a single sample in a study of blood T cell repertoires in COVID-19. Measured with immunoSEQ multiplex PCR; TCRdb has only the in-frame clones, and not every one. The table has about 88,000 clones, approximately 85% seen once. Sample: peripheral blood. The receptors were sampled from a human donor in a cohort sampled during active COVID-19. Each CDR3 is given with its conserved first and last residue. D genes are given only for firm matches. Rows give clone size only sometimes, using once, few, many, or a class for an expanded clone.

clone_size	j_call	v_call	d_call	cdr3_aa	cdr3_nt
.	TRBJ2-5	TRBV4-1	TRBD2	CASSHGTSEETQYF	TGCGCCAGCAGCCATGGGACTAGCGAAGAGACCCAGTACTTC
.	TRBJ2-6	TRBV5-1	.	CASSLADSGANVLTF	TGCGCCAGCAGCTTGGCAGACTCTGGGGCCAACGTCCTGACTTTC
.	TRBJ2-5	TRBV19	.	CASNQRGETQYF	TGTGCCAGTAACCAGAGAGGGGAGACCCAGTACTTC
.	TRBJ1-1	TRBV6-5	TRBD1	CASSRNRGDTEAFF	TGTGCCAGCAGTCGCAACAGGGGGGACACTGAAGCTTTCTTT
.	TRBJ2-2	TRBV24-1	.	CATSEQDLSTTGELFF	TGTGCCACCAGTGAACAGGATCTAAGCACAACCGGGGAGCTGTTTTTT
once	TRBJ1-1	TRBV7-2	.	CASSLDTGLGTEAFF	TGTGCCAGCAGCCTAGATACAGGGTTGGGGACTGAAGCTTTCTTT
.	TRBJ2-1	TRBV9	TRBD1	CASSVSGTAYNEQFF	TGTGCCAGCAGCGTGAGTGGGACAGCCTACAATGAGCAGTTCTTC
.	TRBJ1-2	TRBV10-2	.	CASSESGRIYGYTF	TGCGCCAGCAGTGAGTCGGGCAGGATTTATGGCTACACCTTC
once	TRBJ2-7	TRBV7-2	TRBD1	CASSAGQGSSEQYF	TGTGCCAGCAGCGCTGGACAGGGGTCCTCCGAGCAGTACTTC
.	TRBJ1-1	TRBV28	.	CASSFLDSWGTEAFF	TGTGCCAGCAGTTTCCTGGACTCCTGGGGCACTGAAGCTTTCTTT
many	TRBJ1-5	TRBV6-2/TRBV6-3	.	CASSYSVVPRTQPQHF	TGTGCCAGCAGTTACTCTGTAGTCCCACGCACCCAGCCCCAGCATTTT
.	TRBJ2-2	TRBV29-1	TRBD2	CSVKRSSGGLSTGELFF	TGCAGCGTCAAAAGGTCTAGCGGGGGGCTATCCACCGGGGAGCTGTTTTTT
once	TRBJ1-4	TRBV12-3/TRBV12-4	.	CASFGNEKLFF	TGTGCCAGTTTCGGTAATGAAAAACTGTTTTTT
.	TRBJ2-1	TRBV14	.	CANSQVGGHNEQFF	TGTGCCAACAGCCAAGTCGGAGGACACAATGAGCAGTTCTTC
once	TRBJ1-4	TRBV7-9	.	CASSFGGVNEKLFF	TGTGCCAGCAGCTTCGGGGGAGTTAATGAAAAACTGTTTTTT
.	TRBJ2-2	TRBV6-7	TRBD1	CASSYDRASRRGAVF	TGTGCCAGCAGCTACGACAGGGCTTCCCGACGGGGAGCTGTTTTT
.	TRBJ2-7	TRBV7-9	TRBD1	CASNSLETGSYEQYF	TGTGCCAGCAACTCCTTGGAGACAGGGTCCTACGAGCAGTACTTC